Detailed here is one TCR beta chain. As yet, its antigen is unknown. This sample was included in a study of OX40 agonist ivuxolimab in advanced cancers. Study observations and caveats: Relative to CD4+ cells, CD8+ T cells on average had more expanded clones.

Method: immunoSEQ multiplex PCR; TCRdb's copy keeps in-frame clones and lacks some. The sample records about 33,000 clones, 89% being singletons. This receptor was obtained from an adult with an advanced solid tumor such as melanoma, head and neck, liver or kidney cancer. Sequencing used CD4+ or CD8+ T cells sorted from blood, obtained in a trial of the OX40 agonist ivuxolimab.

CDR3 in amino acids: CASSRGYQPQHF. Here the CDR3 DNA reads TGTGCCAGTAGTAGGGGGTACCAGCCCCAGCATTTT. The rearrangement joins TRBV19 to TRBJ1-5; a weak D match, TRBD1 (5 bases). CDR3 size: 12 residues. Germline CDR1 LNHDA, CDR2 SQIVND (reference sequence). Trimming pared 4 bases from V and 7 bases from J, leaving 8 bases between.